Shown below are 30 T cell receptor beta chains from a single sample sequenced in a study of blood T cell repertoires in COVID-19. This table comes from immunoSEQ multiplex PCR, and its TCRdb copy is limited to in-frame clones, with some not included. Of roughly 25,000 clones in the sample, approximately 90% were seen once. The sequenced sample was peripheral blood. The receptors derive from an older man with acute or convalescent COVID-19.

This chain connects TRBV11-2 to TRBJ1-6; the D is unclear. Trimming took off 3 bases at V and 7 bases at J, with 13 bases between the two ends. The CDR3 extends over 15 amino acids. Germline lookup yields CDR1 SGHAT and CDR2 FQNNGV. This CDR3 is CASSFGGSWNSPLHF. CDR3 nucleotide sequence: TGTGCCAGCAGCTTTGGCGGTAGCTGGAATTCACCCCTCCACTTT.

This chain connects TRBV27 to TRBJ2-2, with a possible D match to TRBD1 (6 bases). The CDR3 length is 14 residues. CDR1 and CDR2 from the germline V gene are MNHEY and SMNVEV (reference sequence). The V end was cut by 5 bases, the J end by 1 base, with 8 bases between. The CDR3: CASSRGQNTGELFF. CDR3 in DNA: TGTGCCAGCAGTCGGGGACAGAACACCGGGGAGCTGTTTTTT.

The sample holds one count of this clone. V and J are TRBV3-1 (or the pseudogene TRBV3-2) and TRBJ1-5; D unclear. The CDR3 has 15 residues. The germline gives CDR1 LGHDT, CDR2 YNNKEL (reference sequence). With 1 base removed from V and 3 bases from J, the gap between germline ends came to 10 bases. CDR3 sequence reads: CASSQGGGINQPQHF. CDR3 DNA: TGTGCCAGCAGCCAAGGTGGAGGGATCAATCAGCCCCAGCATTTT.

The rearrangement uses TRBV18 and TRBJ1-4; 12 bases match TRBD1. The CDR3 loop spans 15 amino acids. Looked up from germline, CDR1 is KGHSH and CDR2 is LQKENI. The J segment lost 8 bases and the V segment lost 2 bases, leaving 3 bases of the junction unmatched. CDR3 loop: CASSPLGQGAEKLFF. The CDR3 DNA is TGTGCCAGCTCACCATTGGGACAGGGGGCGGAAAAACTGTTTTTT.

The DNA of the CDR3 is TGTGCCAGCAGTGAAGATTGGGGAGACAATGAGCAGTTCTTC. The encoded protein is CASSEDWGDNEQFF. The gene calls are TRBV6-1 and TRBJ2-1; D possibly corresponds to TRBD2 (5 bases). The CDR3 has 14 residues. CDR1 and CDR2 from the germline V gene are MNHNS and SASEGT. Trimming left V 1 base short and J 5 bases short, with 9 bases between.

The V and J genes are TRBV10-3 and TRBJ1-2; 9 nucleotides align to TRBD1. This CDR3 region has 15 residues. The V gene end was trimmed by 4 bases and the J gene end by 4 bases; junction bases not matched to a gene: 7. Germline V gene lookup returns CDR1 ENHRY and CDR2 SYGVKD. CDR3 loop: CAISAGDRAAYGYTF. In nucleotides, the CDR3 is TGTGCCATCAGTGCGGGGGACAGGGCTGCCTATGGCTACACCTTC.

CDR3 nucleotides: TGTGCCAGTAGTATTATGCAGAGCACAGATACGCAGTATTTT. Translation: CASSIMQSTDTQYF. The chain joins TRBV19 to TRBJ2-3; no reliable D call. Trimming removed 3 bases from V and 0 bases from J, with 7 bases in between. CDR1 LNHDA and CDR2 SQIVND come from the germline V gene (reference sequence). The length of the CDR3 is 14 residues.

CDR3 protein: CASSVLSGRETQYF. As DNA, the CDR3 is TGTGCCAGCAGTGTTCTATCAGGAAGGGAGACCCAGTACTTC. This chain uses TRBV2 with TRBJ2-5; D uncertain. CDR3 length equals 14 residues. The germline V gene has CDR1 SNHLY and CDR2 FYNNEI. Trimming left V 4 bases short and J 5 bases short, with 14 bases between. Based on the CDR3 plus reference TRBV2 and TRBJ2-5, the full variable domain is EPEVTQTPSHQVTQMGQEVILRCVPISNHLYFYWYRQILGQKVEFLVSFYNNEISEKSEIFDDQFSVERPDGSNFTLKIRSTKLEDSAMYFCASSVLSGRETQYFGPGTRLLVL.

As DNA, the CDR3 is TGTGCCAGCAGCCAGTTGGACAGGGGCGCCGGGGAGCTGTTTTTT. It translates to CASSQLDRGAGELFF. V usage is TRBV3-1 (or the pseudogene TRBV3-2) and J usage is TRBJ2-2; TRBD1 matches 9 bases. The CDR3 covers 15 residues. The J segment lost 6 bases and the V segment lost 3 bases, leaving 5 bases of the junction unmatched. CDR1 and CDR2 from the germline V gene are LGHDT and YNNKEL (reference sequence).

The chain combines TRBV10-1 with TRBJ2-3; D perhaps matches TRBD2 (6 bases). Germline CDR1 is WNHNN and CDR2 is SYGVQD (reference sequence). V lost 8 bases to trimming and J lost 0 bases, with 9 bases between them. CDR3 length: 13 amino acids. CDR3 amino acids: CASAGQSTDTQYF. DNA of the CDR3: TGCGCCAGCGCGGGGCAGAGCACAGATACGCAGTATTTT.

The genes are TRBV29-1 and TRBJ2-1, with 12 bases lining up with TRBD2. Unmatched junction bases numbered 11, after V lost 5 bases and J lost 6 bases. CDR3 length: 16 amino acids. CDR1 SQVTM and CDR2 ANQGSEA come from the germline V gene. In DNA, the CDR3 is TGCAGCGTTCCCCGGACTAGCGGGATTTTCAGCAATGAGCAGTTCTTC. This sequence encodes CSVPRTSGIFSNEQFF.

The CDR3 protein is CASSLSASGGMGEQYF. CDR3 DNA: TGTGCCAGCAGCCTTTCGGCTAGCGGGGGTATGGGGGAGCAGTACTTC. The chain combines TRBV7-9 with TRBJ2-7, with TRBD2 identical over 10 bases. Unmatched junction bases numbered 14, after V lost 5 bases and J lost 7 bases. Germline CDR1 reads SEHNR; CDR2 reads FQNEAQ (reference sequence). CDR3 length: 16 amino acids.

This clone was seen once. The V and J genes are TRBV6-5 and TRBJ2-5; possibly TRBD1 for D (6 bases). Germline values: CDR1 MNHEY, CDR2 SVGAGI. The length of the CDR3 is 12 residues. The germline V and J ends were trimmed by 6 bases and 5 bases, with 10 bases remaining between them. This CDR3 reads CASSSRGETQYF. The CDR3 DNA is TGTGCCAGCAGCTCTAGGGGGGAGACCCAGTACTTC.

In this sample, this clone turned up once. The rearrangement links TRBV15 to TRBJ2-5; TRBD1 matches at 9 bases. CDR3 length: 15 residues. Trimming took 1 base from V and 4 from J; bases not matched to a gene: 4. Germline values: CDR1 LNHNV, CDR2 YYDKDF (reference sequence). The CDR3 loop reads CATSRVPTGGETQYF. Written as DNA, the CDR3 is TGTGCCACCAGCAGAGTCCCGACAGGGGGAGAGACCCAGTACTTC.

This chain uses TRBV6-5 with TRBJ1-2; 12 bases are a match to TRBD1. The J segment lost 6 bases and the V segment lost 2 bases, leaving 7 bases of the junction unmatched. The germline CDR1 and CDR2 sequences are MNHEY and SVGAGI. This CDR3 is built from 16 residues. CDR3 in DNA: TGTGCCAGCAGTTACCGGGGACAGGGGGCGCAAGATGGCTACACCTTC. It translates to CASSYRGQGAQDGYTF.

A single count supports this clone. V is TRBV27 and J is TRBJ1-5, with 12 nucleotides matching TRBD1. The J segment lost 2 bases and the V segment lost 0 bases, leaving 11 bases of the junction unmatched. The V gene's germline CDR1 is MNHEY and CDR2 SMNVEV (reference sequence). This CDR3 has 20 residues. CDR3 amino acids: CASSLSSRDRGRWGNQPQHF. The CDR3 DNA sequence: TGTGCCAGCAGTTTATCCTCTAGGGACAGGGGGCGGTGGGGCAATCAGCCCCAGCATTTT.

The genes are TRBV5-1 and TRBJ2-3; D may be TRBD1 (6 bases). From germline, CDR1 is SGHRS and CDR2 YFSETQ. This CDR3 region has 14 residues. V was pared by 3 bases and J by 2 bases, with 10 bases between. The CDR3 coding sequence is TGCGCCAGCAGCTGGGGGCTCCCCACAGATACGCAGTATTTT. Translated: CASSWGLPTDTQYF.

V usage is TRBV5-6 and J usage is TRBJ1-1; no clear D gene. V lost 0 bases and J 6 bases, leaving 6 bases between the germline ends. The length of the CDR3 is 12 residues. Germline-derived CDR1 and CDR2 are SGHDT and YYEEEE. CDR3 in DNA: TGTGCCAGCAGCTTGGTGAGGGCTGAAGCTTTCTTT. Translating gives CASSLVRAEAFF.

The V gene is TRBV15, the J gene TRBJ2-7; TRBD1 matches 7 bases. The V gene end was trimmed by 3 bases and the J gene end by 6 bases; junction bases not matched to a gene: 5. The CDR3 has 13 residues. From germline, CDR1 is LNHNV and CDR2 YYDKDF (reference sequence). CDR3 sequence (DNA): TGTGCCACCAGCAGTGGGACAGCATCCGAGCAGTACTTC. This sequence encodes CATSSGTASEQYF.

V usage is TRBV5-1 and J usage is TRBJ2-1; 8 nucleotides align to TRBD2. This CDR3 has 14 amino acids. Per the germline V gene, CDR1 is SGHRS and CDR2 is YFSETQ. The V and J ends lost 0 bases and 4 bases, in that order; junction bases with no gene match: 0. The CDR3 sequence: CASSLGLAYNEQFF. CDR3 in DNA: TGCGCCAGCAGCTTGGGACTAGCGTACAATGAGCAGTTCTTC.

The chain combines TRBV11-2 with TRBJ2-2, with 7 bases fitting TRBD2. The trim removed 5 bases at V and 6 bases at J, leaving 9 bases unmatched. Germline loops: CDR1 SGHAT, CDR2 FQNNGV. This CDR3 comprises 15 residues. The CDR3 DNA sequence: TGTGCCAGCAGCGATGCAACACGGGGGGCCGGGGAGCTGTTTTTT. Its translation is CASSDATRGAGELFF. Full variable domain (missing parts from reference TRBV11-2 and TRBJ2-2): EAGVAQSPRYKIIEKRQSVAFWCNPISGHATLYWYQQILGQGPKLLIQFQNNGVVDDSQLPKDRFSAERLKGVDSTLKIQPAKLEDSAVYLCASSDATRGAGELFFGEGSRLTVL.

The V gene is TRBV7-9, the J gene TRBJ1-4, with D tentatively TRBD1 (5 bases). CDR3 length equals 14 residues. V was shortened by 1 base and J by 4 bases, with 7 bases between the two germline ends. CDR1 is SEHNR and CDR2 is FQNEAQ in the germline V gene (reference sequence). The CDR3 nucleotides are TGTGCCAGCAGCTTAGTCGGGGGTAATGAAAAACTGTTTTTT. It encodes CASSLVGGNEKLFF.

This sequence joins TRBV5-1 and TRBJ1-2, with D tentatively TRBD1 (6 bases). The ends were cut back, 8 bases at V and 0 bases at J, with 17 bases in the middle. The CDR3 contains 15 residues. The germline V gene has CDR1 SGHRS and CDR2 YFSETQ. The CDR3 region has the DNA TGCGCCAGTTCTCCTCGGGACACCTCTAACTATGGCTACACCTTC. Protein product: CASSPRDTSNYGYTF.

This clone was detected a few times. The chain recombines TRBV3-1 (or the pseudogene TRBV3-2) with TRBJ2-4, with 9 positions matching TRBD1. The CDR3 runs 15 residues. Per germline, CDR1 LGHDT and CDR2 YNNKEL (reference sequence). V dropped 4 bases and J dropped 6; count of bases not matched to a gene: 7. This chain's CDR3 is CASSPYRGPGNIQYF. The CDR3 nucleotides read TGTGCCAGCAGCCCATACAGGGGGCCCGGAAACATTCAGTACTTC.

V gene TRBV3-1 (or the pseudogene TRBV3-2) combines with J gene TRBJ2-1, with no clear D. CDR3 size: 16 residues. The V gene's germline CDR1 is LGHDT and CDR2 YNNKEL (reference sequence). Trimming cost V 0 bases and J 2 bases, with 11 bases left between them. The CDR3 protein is CASSQDPSAAYNEQFF. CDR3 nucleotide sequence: TGTGCCAGCAGCCAAGATCCCAGCGCCGCCTACAATGAGCAGTTCTTC.

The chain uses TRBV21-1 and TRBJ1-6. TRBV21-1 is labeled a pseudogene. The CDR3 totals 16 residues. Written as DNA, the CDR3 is TGTGCCAGCAGCAAATTAGTCTTGATACGGAATTCACCCCTCCACTTT. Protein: CASSKLVLIRNSPLHF.

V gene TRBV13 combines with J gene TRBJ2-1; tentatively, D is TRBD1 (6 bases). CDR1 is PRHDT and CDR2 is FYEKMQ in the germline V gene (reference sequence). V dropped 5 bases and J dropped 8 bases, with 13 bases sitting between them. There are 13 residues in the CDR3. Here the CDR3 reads CASSAPGVYEQFF. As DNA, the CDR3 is TGTGCCAGCAGCGCCCCAGGGGTCTATGAGCAGTTCTTC.

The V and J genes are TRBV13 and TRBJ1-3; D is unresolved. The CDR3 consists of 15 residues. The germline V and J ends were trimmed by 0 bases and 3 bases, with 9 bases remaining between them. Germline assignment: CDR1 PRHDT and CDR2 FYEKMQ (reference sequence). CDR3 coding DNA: TGTGCCAGCAGCTTAGGGTACAGTAATGGAAACACCATATATTTT. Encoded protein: CASSLGYSNGNTIYF.

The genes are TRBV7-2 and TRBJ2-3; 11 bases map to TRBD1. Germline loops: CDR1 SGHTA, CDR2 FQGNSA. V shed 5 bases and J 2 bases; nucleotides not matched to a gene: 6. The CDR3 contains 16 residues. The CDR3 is CASSPGTGGVTDTQYF. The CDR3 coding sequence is TGTGCCAGCAGCCCCGGGACAGGGGGGGTCACAGATACGCAGTATTTT. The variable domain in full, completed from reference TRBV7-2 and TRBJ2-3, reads GAGVSQSPSNKVTEKGKDVELRCDPISGHTALYWYRQSLGQGLEFLIYFQGNSAPDKSGLPSDRFSAERTGGSVSTLTIQRTQQEDSAVYLCASSPGTGGVTDTQYFGPGTRLTVL.

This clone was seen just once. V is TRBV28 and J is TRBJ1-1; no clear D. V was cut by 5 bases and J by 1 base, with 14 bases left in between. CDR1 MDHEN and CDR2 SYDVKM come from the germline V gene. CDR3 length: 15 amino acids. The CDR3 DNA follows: TGTGCCAGCAGTAGGTACCGGGGAGGGAACACTGAAGCTTTCTTT. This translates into CASSRYRGGNTEAFF.